This TCR beta chain derives from a study of beta chain features in type 1 diabetes. The germline CDR1 and CDR2 sequences are MDHEN and SYDVKM. The CDR3 is made up of 11 amino acids. Trimming took off 3 bases at V and 5 bases at J, with 2 bases between the two ends. As for this clone: Its antigen is not known. Other DNA sequences in the sample encode the same CDR3.

Study conclusions and caveats: Shortening of TCRB CDR3s, moderate but significant, appeared in all four CD4+ subsets of Type 1 diabetes patients. Patients and controls would be equally affected if PCR favored shorter templates. Insertion counts at VDJ junctions were lower in type 1 diabetes patients, who also showed more deletions there. A closer apparent resemblance between naive, central memory and Treg TCRB repertoires was seen in patients than in healthy donors.

The study reverse transcribed the entire isolated RNA, so it sequenced expressed TCRB transcripts. The protocol was immunoSEQ multiplex PCR, while the TCRdb copy is restricted to in-frame clones and leaves out a portion. Of 450,000 to 600,000 clones detected, approximately 31% appear once; the ten largest clones hold roughly 0.066%. The chain has TRBV28 and TRBJ2-1; D gene uncertain. The sequence was collected from a young man in good health. Sequenced input: naive CD4+ T cells from blood. CDR3 bases: TGTGCCAGCAGTTTGCACAATGAGCAGTTCTTC. Residues: CASSLHNEQFF.